Listed here is a single TCR beta chain. Its antigen is unidentified. Distinct nucleotide sequences in the sample also encode this CDR3. This sample was included in a study of cytomegalovirus exposure and HLA in healthy donors. Germline lookup yields CDR1 SGHAT and CDR2 FQNNGV. The CDR3 has 11 amino acids. Amplification used 60 Vbeta primers and 13 Jbeta primers. Sequenced by immunoSEQ multiplex PCR; TCRdb stores in-frame clones only, minus some. This sample has 180,000 or so clones, with 76% found just once. Study results and limitations: In vitro confirmation showed three CMV-associated chains to be CMV antigen specific.

This receptor was taken from a woman in her 30s in good health and CMV-seropositive. This chain connects TRBV11-2 to TRBJ2-5; D unclear. The J call may be incorrect, as the DNA end agrees better with TRBJ2-7. Sequencing input: PBMCs. The DNA of the CDR3 is TGTGCCAGCAGCCCCAGGTACGAGCAGTACTTC. Protein: CASSPRYEQYF.